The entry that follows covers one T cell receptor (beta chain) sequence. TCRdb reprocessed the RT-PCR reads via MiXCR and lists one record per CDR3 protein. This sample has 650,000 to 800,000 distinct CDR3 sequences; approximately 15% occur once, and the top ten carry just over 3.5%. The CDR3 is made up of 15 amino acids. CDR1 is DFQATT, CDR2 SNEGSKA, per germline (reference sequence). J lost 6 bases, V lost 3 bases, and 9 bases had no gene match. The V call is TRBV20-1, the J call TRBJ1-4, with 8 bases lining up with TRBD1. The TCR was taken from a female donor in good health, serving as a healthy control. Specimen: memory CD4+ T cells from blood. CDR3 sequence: CSASHRTGSYEKLFF. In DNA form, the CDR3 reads TGCAGTGCTAGTCATCGGACAGGGAGTTATGAAAAACTGTTTTTT.